This entry lists 9 T cell receptor beta chains sequenced from one sample in a study of blood T cell repertoires in COVID-19. Sequencing was performed with immunoSEQ multiplex PCR; in TCRdb, only in-frame clones are kept and a portion is missing. The sample records about 51,000 clones, 80% to 95% being singletons. Source material: peripheral blood. The receptors come from a man in his fifties with acute or convalescent COVID-19.

The chain carries TRBV19 and TRBJ2-5, with D maybe TRBD2 (5 bases). Trimming stripped 9 bases from V and 5 bases from J, with 16 bases between. CDR3 length: 13 residues. Germline V gene lookup returns CDR1 LNHDA and CDR2 SQIVND (reference sequence). CDR3 sequence: CASRRGLGETQYF. The CDR3 nucleotides are TGTGCCAGCCGTAGAGGGTTAGGGGAGACCCAGTACTTC.

The CDR3 DNA reads TGTGCCAGCTCACCACTGTTCACCGGGTCCTACGAGCAGTACTTC. Translating it yields CASSPLFTGSYEQYF. The rearrangement joins TRBV18 to TRBJ2-7; D uncertain. V gave up 1 base and J gave up 1 base, with 11 bases separating them. CDR1 and CDR2 (germline): KGHSH, LQKENI. This CDR3 spans 15 amino acids.

CDR3 DNA sequence: TGTGCCAGTAGTATAGTCGCGGACAGAGGCTACACCTTC. Translated: CASSIVADRGYTF. This rearrangement joins TRBV19 to TRBJ1-2; perhaps TRBD1 as D (6 bases). This CDR3 comprises 13 residues. Germline loops: CDR1 LNHDA, CDR2 SQIVND (reference sequence). The V end was cut by 1 base, the J end by 8 bases, with 11 bases between.

The genes are TRBV12-5 and TRBJ1-6, with D uncertain. The CDR3 is 13 amino acids. V lost 0 bases, J lost 8 bases, and 5 bases lay in between. The germline CDR1 and CDR2 sequences are LGHNT and FRNRAP. CDR3 sequence: CASGLVLDSPLHF. The CDR3 region has the DNA TGTGCTAGTGGTTTGGTACTCGATTCACCCCTCCACTTT.

The V call is TRBV14, the J call TRBJ2-1, with TRBD1 identical over 7 bases. The CDR3 has 16 amino acids. Germline V gene data show CDR1 as SGHDN and CDR2 as FVKESK. J was trimmed by 8 bases and V by 5 bases; bases with no gene match: 15. The CDR3 sequence is CASSGANRGRRYEQFF. The CDR3 nucleotides are TGTGCCAGCAGCGGGGCGAACAGGGGTCGCAGATATGAGCAGTTCTTC.

This chain uses TRBV7-8 with TRBJ1-5; D not resolved. This CDR3 has 16 amino acids. Germline assignment: CDR1 SGHVS and CDR2 FQNEAQ. Trimming stripped 5 bases from V and 3 bases from J, with 17 bases between. This CDR3 is CASSPLAGVINQPQHF. The CDR3 DNA sequence: TGTGCCAGCAGCCCTCTAGCTGGTGTGATCAATCAGCCCCAGCATTTT.

CDR3 sequence (DNA): TGTGCCAGCAGCCTGACGCAGGGGTGGCTCTATGGCTACACCTTC. It yields the protein CASSLTQGWLYGYTF. This chain connects TRBV14 to TRBJ1-2; D is perhaps TRBD1 (6 bases). Germline lookup yields CDR1 SGHDN and CDR2 FVKESK. V was shortened by 4 bases and J by 4 bases, with 16 bases between the two germline ends. The CDR3 runs to 15 residues.

The chain combines TRBV25-1 with TRBJ1-3; no clear D. V lost 6 bases, J lost 1 base, and 7 bases lay in between. The CDR3 is 13 residues long. Germline V gene sequence: CDR1 MGHDK, CDR2 SYGVNS. CDR3 nucleotide sequence: TGTGCCAGCAGCCTCCCTTCTGGAAACACCATATATTTT. This codes for CASSLPSGNTIYF. Complete variable domain (other parts from reference TRBV25-1 and TRBJ1-3): EADIYQTPRYLVIGTGKKITLECSQTMGHDKMYWYQQDPGMELHLIHYSYGVNSTEKGDLSSESTVSRIRTEHFPLTLESARPSHTSQYLCASSLPSGNTIYFGEGSWLTVV.

CDR3 bases: TGTGCCAGCTCACCACGGGCGGGACAGGGTAATGAAAAACTGTTTTTT. Protein product: CASSPRAGQGNEKLFF. The chain is built from TRBV18 and TRBJ1-4; 9 nucleotides match TRBD1. Germline V lookup: CDR1 KGHSH, CDR2 LQKENI. The CDR3 consists of 16 residues. Unmatched junction bases numbered 4, after V lost 1 base and J lost 4 bases. Combining the CDR3 with reference TRBV18 and TRBJ1-4 gives the whole variable domain NAGVMQNPRHLVRRRGQEARLRCSPMKGHSHVYWYRQLPEEGLKFMVYLQKENIIDESGMPKERFSAEFPKEGPSILRIQQVVRGDSAAYFCASSPRAGQGNEKLFFGSGTQLSVL.